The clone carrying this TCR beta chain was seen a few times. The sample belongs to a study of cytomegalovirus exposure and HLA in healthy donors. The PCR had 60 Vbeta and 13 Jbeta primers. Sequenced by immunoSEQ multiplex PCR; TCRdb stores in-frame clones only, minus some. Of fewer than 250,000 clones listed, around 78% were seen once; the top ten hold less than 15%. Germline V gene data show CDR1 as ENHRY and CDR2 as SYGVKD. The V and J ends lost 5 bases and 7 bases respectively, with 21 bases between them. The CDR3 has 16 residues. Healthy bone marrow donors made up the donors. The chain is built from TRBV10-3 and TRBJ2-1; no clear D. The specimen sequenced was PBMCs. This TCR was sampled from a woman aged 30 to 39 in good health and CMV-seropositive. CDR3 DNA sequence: TGTGCCATCAGTAAGATACTATCCCTGATGGAGAATGAGCAGTTCTTC. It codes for CAISKILSLMENEQFF.